This entry concerns a single TCR beta chain. Its antigen is not identified. This entry comes from a study of T cell responses to AZD1222 COVID-19 vaccine. Germline V gene sequence: CDR1 SGHTA, CDR2 FQGNSA. The CDR3 loop spans 13 amino acids. The V end was cut by 5 bases, the J end by 8 bases, with 15 bases between. Libraries were prepared by immunoSEQ multiplex PCR; TCRdb keeps only in-frame clonotypes and omits some of them. This table has about 120,000 clones, approximately 91% appearing once. Overall study findings and caveats: Donors were mostly white British, more females; clonal diversity possibly underestimated. The study found vaccine-associated CD4 TCRs spanning spike, dominant at 160-218 and 743-854. Baseline antibody screening turned up just six or seven seropositive AZD1222 recipients. The breadth and depth of Spike-specific TCRs increased once two AZD1222 doses had been given.

Sample: peripheral blood, taken on day 0 of AZD1222 vaccination. This chain links TRBV7-2 with TRBJ1-2; D might be TRBD1 (5 bases). The receptor was derived from an adult in good health. CDR3 sequence reads: CASSQPGGIGYTF. The CDR3 DNA reads as TGTGCCAGCAGCCAACCGGGGGGGATCGGCTACACCTTC.